This is a list of T cell receptor beta chains from one sample in a study of technical replicates of blood from a few donors. TCRdb's copy holds only in-frame clones and misses some; the assay was immunoSEQ multiplex PCR. The repertoire holds tens of thousands of clones, 96% seen once, with 0.34% in the top ten. Source material: T cells isolated from PBMCs. All receptors come from a human donor in good health. Both conserved end residues are part of each CDR3. A D gene is named only where the DNA matches it firmly. Clone size is given for some rows only: seen once, a few or many times, or a class if the clone is expanded.

>.|.|TRBJ1-5|TRBV27
CASSPQGYQPQHF
TGTGCCAGCAGTCCACAGGGTTATCAGCCCCAGCATTTT
>.|TRBD1|TRBJ2-7|TRBV2
CAGQGAYEQYF
TGTGCCGGACAGGGGGCCTACGAGCAGTACTTC
>.|TRBD2|TRBJ2-1|TRBV7-9
CASSAPILAGKDYNEQFF
TGTGCCAGCAGCGCACCTATACTAGCGGGGAAAGACTACAATGAGCAGTTCTTC
>.|TRBD1|TRBJ1-1|TRBV28
CASSFGAGTGKAFF
TGTGCCAGCAGTTTTGGTGCGGGGACAGGGAAAGCTTTCTTT
>.|.|TRBJ1-1|TRBV6-5
CASRKGGFRNTEAFF
TGTGCCAGCAGAAAAGGGGGATTCAGGAACACTGAAGCTTTCTTT
>.|TRBD2|TRBJ2-7|TRBV29-1
CSVGGRGSYEQYF
TGCAGCGTTGGGGGGAGGGGTTCCTACGAGCAGTACTTC
>.|TRBD1|TRBJ2-7|TRBV5-8
CASSFVDRGLGEQYF
TGTGCCAGCAGCTTTGTTGACAGGGGGCTCGGCGAGCAGTACTTC
>.|TRBD1|TRBJ2-2|TRBV5-1
CASSLETGAGELFF
TGCGCCAGCAGCTTGGAGACAGGGGCCGGGGAGCTGTTTTTT
>.|.|TRBJ1-1|TRBV10-2
CASSGWDITEAFF
TGCGCCAGCAGTGGATGGGACATAACTGAAGCTTTCTTT
>once|TRBD1|TRBJ2-1|TRBV6-1
CASTPGTGKGGEQFF
TGTGCCAGCACCCCGGGGACAGGGAAGGGTGGTGAGCAGTTCTTC
>.|TRBD2|TRBJ2-2|TRBV5-1
CASSPLATGELFF
TGCGCCAGCAGCCCACTAGCGACCGGGGAGCTGTTTTTT
>.|TRBD2|TRBJ2-7|TRBV6-5
CASSWGTSGTYEQYF
TGTGCCAGCAGTTGGGGGACTAGCGGAACCTACGAGCAGTACTTC
>.|.|TRBJ2-1|TRBV27
CASSSRRIAGGGSYNEQFF
TGTGCCAGCAGTTCAAGGCGAATTGCAGGAGGTGGGTCCTACAATGAGCAGTTCTTC
>.|TRBD1|TRBJ1-1|TRBV6-6
CASSDRGNTEAFF
TGTGCCAGCTCGGACAGGGGGAATACTGAAGCTTTCTTT
>.|.|TRBJ1-1|TRBV11-3
CASSFRDTEAFF
TGTGCCAGCAGCTTCCGGGACACTGAAGCTTTCTTT
>.|.|TRBJ1-3|TRBV11-3
CASSLEEGDTIYF
TGTGCCAGCAGCTTAGAAGAAGGGGACACCATATATTTT
>.|TRBD1|TRBJ2-3|TRBV7-8
CASSLVQGSTDTQYF
TGTGCCAGCAGCCTTGTACAGGGGAGCACAGATACGCAGTATTTT
>.|.|TRBJ1-5|TRBV7-8
CASRGGVGNQPQHF
TGTGCCAGCAGGGGGGGGGTCGGGAATCAGCCCCAGCATTTT
>.|.|TRBJ2-7|TRBV5-6
CASSLGALSPTYEQYF
TGTGCCAGCAGCTTGGGGGCTCTGTCCCCTACCTACGAGCAGTACTTC
>.|TRBD1|TRBJ1-5|TRBV19
CASSRTGGFQPQHF
TGTGCCAGTAGTCGGACAGGGGGTTTTCAGCCCCAGCATTTT
>.|TRBD1|TRBJ1-2|TRBV29-1
CSIPTGGSNNYGYTF
TGCAGCATCCCGACAGGGGGATCGAATAACTATGGCTACACCTTC
>.|.|TRBJ2-7|TRBV6-1
CASSTDREVSYEQYF
TGTGCCAGCAGTACCGACAGGGAGGTGAGCTACGAGCAGTACTTC
>.|TRBD1|TRBJ2-3|TRBV2
CASRSEQGPRLF
TGTGCCAGCAGATCTGAACAGGGGCCCCGACTTTTT
>.|TRBD1|TRBJ2-1|TRBV4-2
CASSPQGQEFYNEQFF
TGTGCCAGCAGCCCCCAGGGACAGGAATTTTACAATGAGCAGTTCTTC
>.|TRBD1|TRBJ1-1|TRBV18
CASSRTGETEAFF
TGTGCCAGCTCAAGGACAGGGGAAACTGAAGCTTTCTTT